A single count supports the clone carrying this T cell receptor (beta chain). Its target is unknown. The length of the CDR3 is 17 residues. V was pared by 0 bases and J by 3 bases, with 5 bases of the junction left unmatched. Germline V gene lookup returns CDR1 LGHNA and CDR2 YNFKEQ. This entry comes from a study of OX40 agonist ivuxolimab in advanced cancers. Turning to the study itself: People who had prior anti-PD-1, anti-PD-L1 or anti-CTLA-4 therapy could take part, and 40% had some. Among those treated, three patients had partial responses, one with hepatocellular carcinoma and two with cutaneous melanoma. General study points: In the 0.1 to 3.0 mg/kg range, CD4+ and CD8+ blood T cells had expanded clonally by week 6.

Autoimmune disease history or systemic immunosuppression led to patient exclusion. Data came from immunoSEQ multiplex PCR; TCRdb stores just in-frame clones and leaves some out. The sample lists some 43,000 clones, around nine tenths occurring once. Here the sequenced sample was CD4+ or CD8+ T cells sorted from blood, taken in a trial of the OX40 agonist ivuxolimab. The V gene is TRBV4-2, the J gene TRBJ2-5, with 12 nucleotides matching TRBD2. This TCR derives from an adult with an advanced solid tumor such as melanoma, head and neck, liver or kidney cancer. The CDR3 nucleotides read TGTGCCAGCAGCCAAGAGTTACTAGCGGGGGGCGAAGAGACCCAGTACTTC. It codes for CASSQELLAGGEETQYF.